A selection of T cell receptor beta chains follows, all from one sample in a study of blood T cell repertoires in COVID-19. TCRdb's copy holds only in-frame clones and misses some; the assay was immunoSEQ multiplex PCR. The data hold about 330,000 clones, with around 87% observed a single time. Material for sequencing was peripheral blood. The receptor source for this set is a woman aged 45-60 years with active or convalescent COVID-19. The CDR3 runs from the conserved cysteine through the conserved F or W. The D gene is left open where the match is weak. Expanded clones are given a class, and other clones once, few, many or no size at all.

cdr3_aa	cdr3_nt	j_call	clone_size	v_call	d_call
CASSQDLAREAFF	TGCGCCAGCAGCCAAGATTTGGCCAGGGAAGCTTTCTTT	TRBJ1-1	.	TRBV4-1	.
CASSPPDSSPGYTF	TGTGCCAGCTCACCACCGGACAGCAGTCCTGGCTACACCTTC	TRBJ1-2	once	TRBV18	.
CASSHGNRDQPQHF	TGTGCCAGTAGTCATGGGAACAGGGATCAGCCCCAGCATTTT	TRBJ1-5	.	TRBV19	.
CASCWTGHDTGELFF	TGTGCCAGCTGCTGGACAGGGCATGACACCGGGGAGCTGTTTTTT	TRBJ2-2	.	TRBV28	TRBD1
CAIQDSNTEAFF	TGTGCCATTCAGGACTCGAACACTGAAGCTTTCTTT	TRBJ1-1	.	TRBV10-3	.
CASSGTWAANYGYTF	TGTGCCAGTAGTGGGACTTGGGCCGCTAACTATGGCTACACCTTC	TRBJ1-2	.	TRBV19	.
CASSLGPYRGSYEQYF	TGCGCCAGCAGCTTGGGCCCGTACAGGGGGTCCTACGAGCAGTACTTC	TRBJ2-7	.	TRBV5-1	TRBD1
CASSQSTAAASYEQYF	TGCGCCAGCAGCCAATCCACCGCCGCGGCGAGCTACGAGCAGTACTTC	TRBJ2-7	.	TRBV4-1	.
CATPGTGDQETQYF	TGTGCCACCCCCGGGACAGGGGACCAAGAGACCCAGTACTTC	TRBJ2-5	.	TRBV24-1	TRBD1
CASSFLAGRQFF	TGTGCCAGCAGCTTCTTAGCGGGAAGGCAGTTCTTC	TRBJ2-1	.	TRBV7-3	TRBD2
CASSVEAGRRSGNTIYF	TGTGCCAGCAGCGTAGAGGCGGGGCGGCGCTCTGGAAACACCATATATTTT	TRBJ1-3	.	TRBV9	.
CASSPQGPDNSPLHF	TGCGCCAGCAGTCCCCAGGGGCCGGATAATTCACCCCTCCACTTT	TRBJ1-6	.	TRBV23-1	.
CASRRTGTGGTEAFF	TGTGCCAGCAGGAGAACCGGGACAGGGGGGACTGAAGCTTTCTTT	TRBJ1-1	.	TRBV2	TRBD1
CASSLVSGGRGDTQYF	TGTGCCAGCAGCTTAGTGAGCGGGGGACGAGGAGATACGCAGTATTTT	TRBJ2-3	.	TRBV7-2	TRBD2
CASSLGTGDSGNTIYF	TGTGCCAGCAGCTTGGGTACGGGGGACTCTGGAAACACCATATATTTT	TRBJ1-3	.	TRBV5-5	.
CASSYAGSMDSPLHF	TGTGCCAGCAGTTACGCGGGATCGATGGATTCACCCCTCCACTTT	TRBJ1-6	.	TRBV6-5	.
CASSWGAEALHF	TGTGCCAGCAGTTGGGGCGCCGAGGCCCTCCACTTT	TRBJ1-6	.	TRBV12-3/TRBV12-4	.
CASSLVVSGGLYGYTF	TGCGCCAGCAGCTTGGTCGTTTCAGGGGGCCTTTATGGCTACACCTTC	TRBJ1-2	.	TRBV5-1	TRBD1
CTSSQACEQYF	TGCACCAGCAGCCAAGCCTGCGAGCAGTACTTC	TRBJ2-7	.	TRBV1	.
CASSQDYPQYEKLFF	TGCGCCAGCAGCCAAGATTACCCCCAGTATGAAAAACTGTTTTTT	TRBJ1-4	.	TRBV4-3	.
CASLSGRGSNEQFF	TGTGCCAGCCTTAGCGGGAGGGGTAGCAATGAGCAGTTCTTC	TRBJ2-1	few	TRBV28	TRBD2
CASSSGQGARETQYF	TGTGCCAGCAGTTCTGGCCAGGGGGCTCGTGAGACCCAGTACTTC	TRBJ2-5	.	TRBV27	TRBD1
CATSDPNGSGELFF	TGTGCCACCAGTGACCCGAACGGGTCTGGGGAGCTGTTTTTT	TRBJ2-2	.	TRBV24-1	.
CASSPSGTAGAVNEKLFF	TGTGCCAGCTCACCTTCCGGGACAGCCGGGGCGGTTAATGAAAAACTGTTTTTT	TRBJ1-4	few	TRBV18	TRBD1
CATSDSGRVNEQYF	TGTGCCACCAGTGACAGCGGGAGGGTAAACGAGCAGTACTTC	TRBJ2-7	.	TRBV24-1	TRBD2
CASSIDWAPSYSNQPQHF	TGTGCCAGTAGTATCGATTGGGCTCCAAGCTATAGCAATCAGCCCCAGCATTTT	TRBJ1-5	.	TRBV19	.
CASSFIRGQGAENTGELFF	TGTGCCAGCAGCTTTATCCGCGGACAGGGGGCTGAAAACACCGGGGAGCTGTTTTTT	TRBJ2-2	.	TRBV11-2	TRBD1
CASSPRAGGDNSPLHF	TGTGCCAGCTCACCAAGGGCAGGGGGTGATAATTCACCCCTCCACTTT	TRBJ1-6	.	TRBV18	TRBD1
CASSLRGLAASYEQYF	TGTGCCAGCAGTTTACGCGGACTAGCGGCCTCCTACGAGCAGTACTTC	TRBJ2-7	few	TRBV27	TRBD2
CAISESGPGTNYGYTF	TGTGCCATCAGTGAGTCCGGGCCAGGGACTAACTATGGCTACACCTTC	TRBJ1-2	.	TRBV10-3	.
CASSLVGTGVTEAFF	TGTGCCAGCAGCTTAGTGGGGACAGGGGTGACTGAAGCTTTCTTT	TRBJ1-1	.	TRBV7-2	TRBD1
CASSQDSSRLATGELFF	TGCGCCAGCAGCCAAGATTCCAGTCGACTAGCTACCGGGGAGCTGTTTTTT	TRBJ2-2	.	TRBV4-3	TRBD2
CASSPEVREQYF	TGTGCCAGCAGCCCCGAGGTGAGGGAGCAGTACTTC	TRBJ2-7	.	TRBV7-2	.
CATSRGSGTQYF	TGTGCCACCAGTAGGGGATCGGGGACCCAGTACTTC	TRBJ2-5	once	TRBV15	.
CASLADTGELFF	TGTGCTAGCTTAGCGGACACCGGGGAGCTGTTTTTT	TRBJ2-2	.	TRBV7-7	.
CASSQLTGTLDLQSSYNEQFF	TGCGCCAGCAGTCAGCTTACCGGGACACTTGATTTACAGAGCTCCTACAATGAGCAGTTCTTC	TRBJ2-1	.	TRBV23-1	.
CASLGKGGASQPQHF	TGTGCCAGTCTGGGGAAGGGAGGGGCGAGTCAGCCCCAGCATTTT	TRBJ1-5	.	TRBV19	.
CASSLPDRGYGYTF	TGTGCCAGCAGTTTACCCGACAGGGGATATGGCTACACCTTC	TRBJ1-2	few	TRBV28	TRBD1
CASSFSRGKLNEQFF	TGTGCCAGCAGTTTTTCCAGGGGTAAACTCAATGAGCAGTTCTTC	TRBJ2-1	.	TRBV28	.
CATSDRQGGTDTQYF	TGTGCCACCAGTGATCGACAGGGAGGCACAGATACGCAGTATTTT	TRBJ2-3	.	TRBV24-1	TRBD1
CASSLGEAYEQYF	TGTGCCAGCAGCTTGGGGGAGGCCTACGAGCAGTACTTC	TRBJ2-7	.	TRBV11-2	.
CASGPSWPTNEKLFF	TGTGCTAGTGGCCCCTCGTGGCCAACTAATGAAAAACTGTTTTTT	TRBJ1-4	.	TRBV12-5	.
CASSTSFPGELFF	TGTGCCAGTAGTACTAGCTTTCCCGGGGAGCTGTTTTTT	TRBJ2-2	once	TRBV19	.
CAGSPALGGTEAFF	TGTGCCGGAAGTCCCGCCTTGGGGGGCACTGAAGCTTTCTTT	TRBJ1-1	.	TRBV6-5	.
CSVDGSGGHYEQYF	TGCAGCGTTGATGGTAGCGGGGGACACTACGAGCAGTACTTC	TRBJ2-7	.	TRBV29-1	TRBD2
CASSEQGAYGYTF	TGTGCCAGCAGTGAACAGGGCGCCTATGGCTACACCTTC	TRBJ1-2	.	TRBV6-1	.
CASTFIRGDTEAFF	TGTGCCAGCACATTCATCCGGGGGGACACTGAAGCTTTCTTT	TRBJ1-1	few	TRBV4-2	.
CAISDLAVDPSTDTQYF	TGTGCCATCAGCGATCTAGCGGTGGACCCTAGCACAGATACGCAGTATTTT	TRBJ2-3	once	TRBV10-3	TRBD2
CASGDRNLNTEAFF	TGTGCCAGTGGGGACAGAAACCTGAACACTGAAGCTTTCTTT	TRBJ1-1	.	TRBV5-4	TRBD1
CASSQGTEAFF	TGTGCCAGCAGCCAAGGGACAGAAGCTTTCTTT	TRBJ1-1	.	TRBV3-1/TRBV3-2	.
CASRARQVETQYF	TGTGCCAGCAGAGCCCGACAGGTGGAGACCCAGTACTTC	TRBJ2-5	.	TRBV6-4	.
CASSQDPGRLTEAFF	TGTGCCAGCAGCCAAGATCCAGGGAGGTTGACTGAAGCTTTCTTT	TRBJ1-1	.	TRBV4-2	.
CASSQEFGSGVQETQYF	TGCGCCAGCAGCCAAGAGTTTGGTAGCGGGGTGCAAGAGACCCAGTACTTC	TRBJ2-5	.	TRBV4-3	TRBD2
CASSRPELSPLHF	TGTGCCAGCAGTCGCCCCGAACTTTCACCCCTCCACTTT	TRBJ1-6	.	TRBV27	.
CASSISPTYEQYF	TGTGCCAGTAGTATATCTCCTACCTACGAGCAGTACTTC	TRBJ2-7	.	TRBV19	.
CASSRGQGAGYTF	TGTGCCAGCAGTCGGGGACAGGGGGCTGGCTACACCTTC	TRBJ1-2	.	TRBV6-2/TRBV6-3	TRBD1
CASSLAGGGGTGELFF	TGTGCCAGCAGCTTAGCTGGTGGGGGAGGTACCGGGGAGCTGTTTTTT	TRBJ2-2	.	TRBV7-9	.
CASSAVGGIRGTFF	TGTGCCAGCAGCGCCGTGGGAGGGATTCGAGGAACTTTCTTT	TRBJ1-1	.	TRBV9	.
CASSFTGDGTYEQYF	TGCGCCAGCAGCTTTACGGGAGATGGCACCTACGAGCAGTACTTC	TRBJ2-7	once	TRBV5-1	.
CASSPGDSQETQYF	TGCGCCAGCAGCCCGGGGGACAGTCAAGAGACCCAGTACTTC	TRBJ2-5	.	TRBV5-1	.